This TCR beta chain appears in the sequencing data of a study of blood T cell repertoires in COVID-19. At the level of the study: T cells, B-cell-depleted T cells, or PBMCs provided the cDNA or gDNA that served as material.

The J segment lost 8 bases and the V segment lost 4 bases, leaving 12 bases of the junction unmatched. CDR1 and CDR2 from the germline V gene are SGHTS and YDEGEE. The CDR3 is made up of 15 amino acids. Using immunoSEQ multiplex PCR, the repertoire was profiled, and TCRdb retains in-frame clones only, with some absent. The sample records about 140,000 clones, more than 75% being singletons. The sequenced sample was peripheral blood. This receptor was taken from an older man with acute or convalescent COVID-19. V and J are TRBV5-8 and TRBJ1-2, with 9 bases fitting TRBD1. The CDR3 spells CASSATGQGLGGYTF. CDR3 coding DNA: TGTGCCAGCAGCGCGACTGGACAGGGGCTGGGCGGCTACACCTTC.